This is a list of T cell receptor beta chains from one sample in a study of blood T cell repertoires in COVID-19. The data were produced by immunoSEQ multiplex PCR, yet TCRdb's version contains in-frame clones alone and is incomplete. The table shows 250,000 to 350,000 clones, with roughly 90% occurring only once. The material sequenced was peripheral blood. These receptors were collected from a woman in her 30s with COVID-19, enrolled during active disease. Both conserved end residues are part of each CDR3. The D gene is left open where the match is weak. The listing skips clone size in some rows; elsewhere it reads once, few, many or a size class.

cdr3_nt: TGTGCCAGCAGCAATGCCTCGACCTTAGCGGGAGGGCTAAAGACCCAGTACTTC
cdr3_aa: CASSNASTLAGGLKTQYF
clone_size: .
j_call: TRBJ2-5
d_call: .
v_call: TRBV21-1

cdr3_nt: TGTGCCATCAGTGCGGACAGTGGAAACACCATATATTTT
cdr3_aa: CAISADSGNTIYF
clone_size: .
j_call: TRBJ1-3
d_call: .
v_call: TRBV10-3

cdr3_nt: TGTGCCAGCAGCTCGACAGGGCCGCATGAGCAGTTCTTC
cdr3_aa: CASSSTGPHEQFF
clone_size: once
j_call: TRBJ2-1
d_call: TRBD1
v_call: TRBV7-9

cdr3_nt: TGTGCCAGCAGCCCGTTGGGGAGTGGACAAGAGACCCAGTACTTC
cdr3_aa: CASSPLGSGQETQYF
clone_size: .
j_call: TRBJ2-5
d_call: .
v_call: TRBV28

cdr3_nt: TGTGCCAGTAGTATTGGGGGACAGGGAGAGACCCAGTACTTC
cdr3_aa: CASSIGGQGETQYF
clone_size: .
j_call: TRBJ2-5
d_call: TRBD1
v_call: TRBV19

cdr3_nt: TGCGCCAGCACCCGTGACGGGGGGCAGTGGACTGAAGCTTTCTTT
cdr3_aa: CASTRDGGQWTEAFF
clone_size: .
j_call: TRBJ1-1
d_call: .
v_call: TRBV5-1

cdr3_nt: TGTGCCAGCAGTGAAGCCGGGGGGAACACTGAAGCTTTCTTT
cdr3_aa: CASSEAGGNTEAFF
clone_size: .
j_call: TRBJ1-1
d_call: .
v_call: TRBV6-1

cdr3_nt: TGTGCCAGCAGCGGGAGAACCTACGAGCAGTACTTC
cdr3_aa: CASSGRTYEQYF
clone_size: .
j_call: TRBJ2-7
d_call: .
v_call: TRBV28

cdr3_nt: TGTGCTAGTGGTTCCTCCAGGAACACTGAAGCTTTCTTT
cdr3_aa: CASGSSRNTEAFF
clone_size: .
j_call: TRBJ1-1
d_call: .
v_call: TRBV12-5

cdr3_nt: TGTGCCAGCAGGGGGGGGGCGACATATAGCAATCAGCCCCAGCATTTT
cdr3_aa: CASRGGATYSNQPQHF
clone_size: .
j_call: TRBJ1-5
d_call: .
v_call: TRBV6-6

cdr3_nt: TGTGCCAGCCAAAGGGACAGGGGGCCGTACACTGAAGCTTTCTTT
cdr3_aa: CASQRDRGPYTEAFF
clone_size: .
j_call: TRBJ1-1
d_call: TRBD1
v_call: TRBV7-2